This T cell receptor beta chain was documented in a study of radiation and T cells in renal cell carcinoma. Study summary: Nephrectomy followed 15 Gy stereotactic body radiation by 4 weeks. Points from the study as a whole: From baseline, blood top tumor clonotypes peaked at 2 weeks post-radiation.

The time point denotes: baseline pretreatment blood. Treatment in this sample: 15 Gy SBRT to primary tumor, nephrectomy 4 weeks later. Serial blood draws occurred at baseline and 2 and 4 weeks post-SBRT. The V segment lost 5 bases and the J segment 4 bases; nucleotides outside the gene matches: 8. From germline, CDR1 is PRHDT and CDR2 FYEKMQ (reference sequence). CDR3 size: 14 residues. Concerning this clone itself: Antigen unknown.

Data came from immunoSEQ multiplex PCR; TCRdb stores just in-frame clones and leaves some out. Altogether about 150,000 clones are present, around 89% being singletons, with the ten largest covering around 4%. The chain links TRBV13 to TRBJ2-7, with TRBD1 matching over 7 bases. The specimen was blood, collected from a patient whose treatment included radiotherapy and nephrectomy. The source of this sequence is a woman aged 70-85 years with renal cell carcinoma. The CDR3 reads CASSPQGQIYEQYF. CDR3 bases: TGTGCCAGCAGCCCCCAGGGACAGATATACGAGCAGTACTTC.